Below, 7 T cell receptor beta chains from the same sample are listed, as sequenced in a study of CD8+ T cells in alopecia areata (dated by TCRdb to the late 2010s). The library was built by means of the immunoSEQ multiplex PCR assay. For TCR sequencing, RNA was extracted from every sample and reverse transcribed into cDNA to serve as template. TCRdb took this table from immuneACCESS and kept in-frame rearrangements with V and J called. Such tables lack part of the clones; where checked against another copy, unresolved V genes explain under half of the gap, and the rest is unexplained. The sample has under 350,000 clones on record, with no singletons. The ten largest make up about 1.2% of the sample. Pooled mouse cutaneous lymph node cells were stained for CD4, CD8alpha, NKG2D, NKG2ACE and other markers, then sorted on a BD Influx. Sample: CD4+ T cells sorted from a lymph node. Receptors were obtained from a C3H/HeJ mouse with alopecia areata. Mice belonging to this strain carry MHC haplotype H2-k.

This clone has just a few counts. Each gene name is a mouse one. The read ends 3 residues shy of where the CDR3 ends; the end is completed using the germline J gene. The genes are TRBV5 and TRBJ1-6; 7 bases fit TRBD1. TRBJ1-6 is recorded as an ORF, its role being uncertain. This CDR3 is 16 amino acids long. The germline gives CDR1 LGHNA, CDR2 YNLKQL (reference sequence). The ends lost 4 bases at V and 5 bases at J; junction bases unmatched: 8. The sequenced part of the CDR3 DNA is TGTGCCAGCAGCCTCTACCCGGGACAGAATAATTCGCCC. It encodes CASSLYPGQNNSP. The CDR3, in full, reads CASSLYPGQNNSPLYF.

This clone was recorded a few times. The gene names given are mouse names. The read terminates 4 residues before the CDR3 end, so the remaining end is supplied by the germline J gene. This chain links TRBV13-1 with TRBJ2-5; 10 bases line up with TRBD1. Germline V gene data show CDR1 as NSHNY and CDR2 as SYGAGN. The CDR3 extends over 16 amino acids. V lost 2 bases, J lost 1 base, and 4 bases stayed unmatched. The sequenced part of the CDR3 DNA is TGTGCCAGCAGTGAGAAGACAGGGGGCGACCAAGAC. This gives the protein CASSEKTGGDQD. The complete CDR3 reads CASSEKTGGDQDTQYF.

A few counts support this clone. Gene names refer to mouse genes. The read terminates 4 residues ahead of where the CDR3 ends, so the germline J gene completes it. The chain joins TRBV14 to TRBJ2-5, with 8 positions matching TRBD1. This CDR3 spans 13 amino acids. Germline CDR1 is SGHDT and CDR2 is FRDEAV. CDR3 DNA (partial): TGTGCCAGCAGGGAGACAGGGGATGAC. This translates into CASRETGDD. The CDR3, in full, reads CASRETGDDTQYF.

This clone came up a few times. Germline and genes here are mouse. The CDR3 region is CASSIQGLTGQLYF. CDR3 DNA (partial): TGTGCCAGCAGTATACAGGGGCTCACCGGG. J is TRBJ2-2 and V is TRBV19; D is possibly TRBD1 (6 bases). The sequenced fragment ends 4 residues before the CDR3 boundary, so the rest is inferred from the germline J gene. CDR3 size: 14 residues. Germline V gives CDR1 FNHDT, CDR2 SITEND (reference sequence). V was shortened by 1 base and J by 4 bases, with 8 bases between the two germline ends.

Remarks on this clone: Gene names are mouse gene names. The observed sequence ends 4 residues before the CDR3 terminus, with the missing tail filled in from the germline J gene. The sample carries other DNA sequences with the same CDR3. The chain is built from TRBV13-2 and TRBJ2-1; 11 positions match TRBD2. J was trimmed by 1 base and V by 0 bases; bases with no gene match: 3. This CDR3 is built from 17 residues. In germline, CDR1 is NNHNN, CDR2 SYGAGS (reference sequence). The CDR3 DNA, read in part, is TGTGCCAGCGGTGATGCAGGGACTGGGGGCAACTATGCT. It encodes CASGDAGTGGNYA. The whole CDR3 reads CASGDAGTGGNYAEQFF.

Comments on this clone: All gene names here are mouse names. The read falls 3 residues short of the CDR3 end, and the missing part is taken from the germline J gene. The chain employs TRBV14 and TRBJ1-6, with D perhaps TRBD1 (6 bases). TRBJ1-6 is flagged as an ORF with uncertain function. This CDR3 region has 15 residues. Germline values: CDR1 SGHDT, CDR2 FRDEAV. With 2 bases removed from V and 3 bases from J, the gap between germline ends came to 9 bases. Incomplete CDR3 DNA: TGTGCCAGCAGTTTAGGGGGGGACTATAATTCGCCC. Translated: CASSLGGDYNSP. The whole CDR3 protein is CASSLGGDYNSPLYF.

This clone was found a few times. Gene names and germline refer to mouse. The sequenced fragment ends 4 residues before the CDR3 boundary, so the rest is inferred from the germline J gene. V usage is TRBV5 and J usage is TRBJ1-1; D may be TRBD1 (5 bases). Trimming shortened V by 1 base and J by 4 bases, and 7 bases separated the two germline ends. The germline V gene encodes CDR1 LGHNA and CDR2 YNLKQL (reference sequence). There are 13 residues in the CDR3. The CDR3 sequence is CASSQADSTEVFF. The DNA read from the CDR3 is TGTGCCAGCAGCCAAGCTGACAGCACA.